The TCR beta chain described here comes from a study of CD8 T cells in ankylosing spondylitis. Study results and caveats: The study looked at matched synovial fluid samples from ankylosing spondylitis patients. Disease-linked clones were reported to be significantly enriched there. Both synovial fluid and blood in reactive arthritis had previously been reported to carry some motif variants. Relatively scarce in peripheral blood, disease-linked clones were CD8+.

A quantitative 5'-RACE method, one with molecular barcodes, was used to make TCR beta libraries. MiXCR, run by TCRdb on the 5' RACE reads, gives a single entry per CDR3 protein. This sample has some 140,000 distinct CDR3 sequences, with more than 7% found just once. Notes on this clonotype: The antigen remains unidentified.

The CDR3 has 16 residues. V gave up 6 bases and J gave up 4 bases, with 22 bases separating them. Germline CDR1 and CDR2: DFQATT and SNEGSKA (reference sequence). The V gene is TRBV20-1, the J gene TRBJ2-1, with D possibly being TRBD1 (6 bases). The sequence came from a male donor with ankylosing spondylitis. The specimen was synovial fluid, either unsorted or a sorted T cell fraction (not recorded which). The CDR3, as DNA: TGCAGTGCCGCTCACAGGGCCTCGGGTCTTTACAATGAGCAGTTCTTC. This encodes CSAAHRASGLYNEQFF.